This T cell receptor (beta chain) is drawn from a study of control samples from healthy donors and cancer patients. V shed 3 bases, J shed 4 bases, and the junction held 19 bases outside the gene matches. CDR3 length: 19 amino acids. Germline V gene lookup returns CDR1 MGHRA and CDR2 YSYEKL. Libraries were prepared by immunoSEQ multiplex PCR; TCRdb keeps only in-frame clonotypes and omits some of them. Of about 120,000 clones listed, roughly 93% were seen once; the top ten hold about 2.8%. The sequencing sample was made of blood. The J gene is TRBJ1-2, the V gene TRBV4-1; the match to TRBD1 covers 8 bases. The receptor was isolated from a man younger than 45 in good health. The CDR3 DNA reads TGCGCCAGCAGCCAGGGTCCCGGAGGACAGGGCCTTCACTTCTATGGCTACACCTTC. Its protein is CASSQGPGGQGLHFYGYTF.